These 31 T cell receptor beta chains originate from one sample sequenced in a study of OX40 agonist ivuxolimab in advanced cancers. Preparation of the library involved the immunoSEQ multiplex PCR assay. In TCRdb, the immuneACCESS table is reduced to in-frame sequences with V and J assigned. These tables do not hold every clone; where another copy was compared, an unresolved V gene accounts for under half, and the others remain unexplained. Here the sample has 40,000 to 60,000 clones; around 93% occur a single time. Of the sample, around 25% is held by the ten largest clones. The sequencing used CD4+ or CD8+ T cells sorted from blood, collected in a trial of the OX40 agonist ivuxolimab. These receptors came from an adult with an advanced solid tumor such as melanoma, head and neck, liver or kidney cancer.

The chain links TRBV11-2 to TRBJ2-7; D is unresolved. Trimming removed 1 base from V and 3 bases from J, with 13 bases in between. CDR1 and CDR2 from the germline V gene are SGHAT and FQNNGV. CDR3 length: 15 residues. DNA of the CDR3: TGTGCCAGCAGCTTAGTGCCCCAGGCTATCTACGAGCAGTACTTC. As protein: CASSLVPQAIYEQYF.

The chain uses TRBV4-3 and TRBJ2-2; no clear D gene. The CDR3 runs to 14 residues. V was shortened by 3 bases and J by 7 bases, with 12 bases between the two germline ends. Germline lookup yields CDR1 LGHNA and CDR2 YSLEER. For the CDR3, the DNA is TGCGCCAGCAGCCAGGTTGGGTCCGGCGGGGAGCTGTTTTTT. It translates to CASSQVGSGGELFF.

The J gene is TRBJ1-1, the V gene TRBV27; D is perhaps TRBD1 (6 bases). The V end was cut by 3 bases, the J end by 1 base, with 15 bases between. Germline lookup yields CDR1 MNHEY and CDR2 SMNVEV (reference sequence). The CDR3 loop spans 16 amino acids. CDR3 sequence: CASSFLPGTRNTEAFF. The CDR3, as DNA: TGTGCCAGCAGTTTTCTACCGGGGACACGGAACACTGAAGCTTTCTTT.

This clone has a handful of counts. The chain's CDR3 is CAWSRGMNTEAFF. The CDR3, as DNA: TGTGCCTGGAGTCGTGGCATGAACACTGAAGCTTTCTTT. The genes are TRBV30 and TRBJ1-1; no reliable D call. Germline CDR1 GTSNPN, CDR2 SVGIG (reference sequence). V dropped 2 bases and J dropped 0 bases, with 7 bases sitting between them. The CDR3 loop spans 13 amino acids.

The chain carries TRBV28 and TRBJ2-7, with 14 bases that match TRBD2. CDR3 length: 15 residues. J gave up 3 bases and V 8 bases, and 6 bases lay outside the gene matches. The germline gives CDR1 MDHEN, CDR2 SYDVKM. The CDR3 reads CASGLGLAGVYEQYF. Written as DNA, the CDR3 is TGTGCCAGCGGACTGGGACTAGCGGGAGTCTACGAGCAGTACTTC.

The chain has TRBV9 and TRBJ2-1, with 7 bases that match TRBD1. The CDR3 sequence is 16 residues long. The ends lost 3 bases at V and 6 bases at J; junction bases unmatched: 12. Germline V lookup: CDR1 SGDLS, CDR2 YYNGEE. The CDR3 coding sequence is TGTGCCAGCAGCGCCATAGGGGGCTCGGATGGCAATGAGCAGTTCTTC. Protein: CASSAIGGSDGNEQFF.

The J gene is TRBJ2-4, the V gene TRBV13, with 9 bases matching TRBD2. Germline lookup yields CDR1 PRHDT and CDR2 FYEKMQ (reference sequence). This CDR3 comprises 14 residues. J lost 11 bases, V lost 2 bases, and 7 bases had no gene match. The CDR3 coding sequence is TGTGCCAGCAGCTTATACTTAAGCGGGAGGCTTCAGTACTTC. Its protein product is CASSLYLSGRLQYF.

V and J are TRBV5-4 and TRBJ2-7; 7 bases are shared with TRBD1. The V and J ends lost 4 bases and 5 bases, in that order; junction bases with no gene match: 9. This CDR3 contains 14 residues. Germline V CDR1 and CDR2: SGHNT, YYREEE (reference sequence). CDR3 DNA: TGTGCCAGCAGCCTTCGGGACAGACAGAACGAGCAGTACTTC. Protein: CASSLRDRQNEQYF. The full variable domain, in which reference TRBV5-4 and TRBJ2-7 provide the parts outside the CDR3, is ETGVTQSPTHLIKTRGQQVTLRCSSQSGHNTVSWYQQALGQGPQFIFQYYREEENGRGNFPPRFSGLQFPNYSSELNVNALELDDSALYLCASSLRDRQNEQYFGPGTRLTVT.

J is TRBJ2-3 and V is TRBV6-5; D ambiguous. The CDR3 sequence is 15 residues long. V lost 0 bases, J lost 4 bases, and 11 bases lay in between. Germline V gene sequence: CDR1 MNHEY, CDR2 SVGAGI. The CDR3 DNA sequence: TGTGCCAGCAGTTACTCAGGGTTTGGTTCAGATACGCAGTATTTT. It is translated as CASSYSGFGSDTQYF.

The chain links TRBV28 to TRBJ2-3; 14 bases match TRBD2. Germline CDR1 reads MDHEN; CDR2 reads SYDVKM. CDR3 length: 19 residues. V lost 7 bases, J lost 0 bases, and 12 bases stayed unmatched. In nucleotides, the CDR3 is TGTGCCAGCACCCTTGGGACTAGCGGGAGTGGGTGGAGCACAGATACGCAGTATTTT. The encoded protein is CASTLGTSGSGWSTDTQYF.

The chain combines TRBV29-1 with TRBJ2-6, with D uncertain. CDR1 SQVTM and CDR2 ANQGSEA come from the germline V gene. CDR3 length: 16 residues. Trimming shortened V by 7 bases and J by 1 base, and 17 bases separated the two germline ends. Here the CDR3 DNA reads TGCAGCGCTCTCACCTTTCTTGTTTCTGGGGCCAACGTCCTGACTTTC. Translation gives CSALTFLVSGANVLTF.

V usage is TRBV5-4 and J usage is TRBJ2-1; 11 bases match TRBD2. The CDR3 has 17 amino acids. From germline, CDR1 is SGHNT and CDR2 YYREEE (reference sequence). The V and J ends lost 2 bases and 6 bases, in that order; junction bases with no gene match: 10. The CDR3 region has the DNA TGTGCCAGCAGCTTAAAGAGACTAGCGGGAATTGTCAATGAGCAGTTCTTC. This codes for CASSLKRLAGIVNEQFF.

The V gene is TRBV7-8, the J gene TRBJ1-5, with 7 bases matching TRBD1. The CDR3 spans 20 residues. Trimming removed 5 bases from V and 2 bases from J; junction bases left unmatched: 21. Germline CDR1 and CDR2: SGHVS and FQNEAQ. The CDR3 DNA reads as TGTGCCAGCAGCCCAGAGGTCTGGCAGGGGGACCATAGGGGCAATCAGCCCCAGCATTTT. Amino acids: CASSPEVWQGDHRGNQPQHF. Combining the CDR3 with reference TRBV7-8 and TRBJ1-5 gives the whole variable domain GAGVSQSPRYKVAKRGQDVALRCDPISGHVSLFWYQQALGQGPEFLTYFQNEAQLDKSGLPSDRFFAERPEGSVSTLKIQRTQQEDSAVYLCASSPEVWQGDHRGNQPQHFGDGTRLSIL.

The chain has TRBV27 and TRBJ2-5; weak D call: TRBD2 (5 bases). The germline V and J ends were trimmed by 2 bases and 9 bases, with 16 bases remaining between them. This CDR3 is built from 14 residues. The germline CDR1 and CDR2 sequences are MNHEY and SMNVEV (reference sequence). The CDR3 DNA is TGTGCCAGCAGTTTAACCTCCTACGTGGAGGCCCAGTACTTC. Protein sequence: CASSLTSYVEAQYF.

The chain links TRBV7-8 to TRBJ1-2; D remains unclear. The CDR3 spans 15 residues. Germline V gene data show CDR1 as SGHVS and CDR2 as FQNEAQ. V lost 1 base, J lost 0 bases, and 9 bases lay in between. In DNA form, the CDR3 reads TGTGCCAGCAGCTTAGGTCGGGTTGCTAACTATGGCTACACCTTC. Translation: CASSLGRVANYGYTF.

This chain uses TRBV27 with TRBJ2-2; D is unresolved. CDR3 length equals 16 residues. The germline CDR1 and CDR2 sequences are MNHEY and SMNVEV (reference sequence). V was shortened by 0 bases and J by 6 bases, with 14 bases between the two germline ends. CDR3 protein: CASSLSGWQAPGELFF. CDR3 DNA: TGTGCCAGCAGTTTATCAGGTTGGCAGGCCCCCGGGGAGCTGTTTTTT.

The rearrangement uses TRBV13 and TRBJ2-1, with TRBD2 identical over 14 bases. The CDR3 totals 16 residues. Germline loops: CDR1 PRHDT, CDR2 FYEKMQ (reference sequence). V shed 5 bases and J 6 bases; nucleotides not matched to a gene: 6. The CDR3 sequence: CASSHGLAGGSNEQFF. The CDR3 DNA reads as TGTGCCAGCAGCCACGGACTAGCGGGAGGATCCAATGAGCAGTTCTTC.

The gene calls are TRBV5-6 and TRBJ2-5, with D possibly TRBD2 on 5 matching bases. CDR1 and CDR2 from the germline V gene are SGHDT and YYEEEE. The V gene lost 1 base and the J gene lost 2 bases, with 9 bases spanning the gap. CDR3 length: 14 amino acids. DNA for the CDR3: TGTGCCAGCAGCTTGCCTAGCTTACAAGAGACCCAGTACTTC. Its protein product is CASSLPSLQETQYF.

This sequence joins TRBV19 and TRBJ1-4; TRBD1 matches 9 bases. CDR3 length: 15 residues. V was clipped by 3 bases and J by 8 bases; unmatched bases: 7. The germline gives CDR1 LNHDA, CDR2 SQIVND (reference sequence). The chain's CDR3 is CASSMDRGAHEKLFF. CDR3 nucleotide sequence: TGTGCCAGTAGTATGGACAGGGGCGCACACGAAAAACTGTTTTTT. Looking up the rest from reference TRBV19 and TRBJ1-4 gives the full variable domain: DGGITQSPKYLFRKEGQNVTLSCEQNLNHDAMYWYRQDPGQGLRLIYYSQIVNDFQKGDIAEGYSVSREKKESFPLTVTSAQKNPTAFYLCASSMDRGAHEKLFFGSGTQLSVL.

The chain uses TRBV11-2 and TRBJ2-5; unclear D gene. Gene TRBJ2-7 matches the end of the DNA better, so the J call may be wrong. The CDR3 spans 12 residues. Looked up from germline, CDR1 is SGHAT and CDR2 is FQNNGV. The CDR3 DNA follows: TGTGCCAGCAGCTTTTTGTTGTACGAGCAGTACTTC. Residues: CASSFLLYEQYF.

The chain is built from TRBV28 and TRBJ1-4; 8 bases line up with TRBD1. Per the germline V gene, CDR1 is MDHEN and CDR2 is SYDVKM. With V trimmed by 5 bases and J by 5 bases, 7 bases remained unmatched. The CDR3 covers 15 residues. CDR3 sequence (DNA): TGTGCCAGCAGTCCACAGGGGGAAGGCAATGAAAAACTGTTTTTT. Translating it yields CASSPQGEGNEKLFF. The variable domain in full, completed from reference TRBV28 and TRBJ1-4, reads DVKVTQSSRYLVKRTGEKVFLECVQDMDHENMFWYRQDPGLGLRLIYFSYDVKMKEKGDIPEGYSVSREKKERFSLILESASTNQTSMYLCASSPQGEGNEKLFFGSGTQLSVL.

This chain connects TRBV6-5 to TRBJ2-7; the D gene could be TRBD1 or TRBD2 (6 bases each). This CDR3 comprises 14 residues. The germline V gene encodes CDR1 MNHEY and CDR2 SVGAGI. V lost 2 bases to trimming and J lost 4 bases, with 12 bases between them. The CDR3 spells CASSYRGDLYEQYF. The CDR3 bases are TGTGCCAGCAGTTACAGGGGGGACCTGTACGAGCAGTACTTC.

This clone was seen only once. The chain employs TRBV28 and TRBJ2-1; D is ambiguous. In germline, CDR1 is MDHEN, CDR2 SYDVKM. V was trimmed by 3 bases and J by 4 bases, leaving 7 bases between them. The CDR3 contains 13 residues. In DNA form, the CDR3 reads TGTGCCAGCAGTTTTTCCAGGTACAATGAGCAGTTCTTC. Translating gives CASSFSRYNEQFF.

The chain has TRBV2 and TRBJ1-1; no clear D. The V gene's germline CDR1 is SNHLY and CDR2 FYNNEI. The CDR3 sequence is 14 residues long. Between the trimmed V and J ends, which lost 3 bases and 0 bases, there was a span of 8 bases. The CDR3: CASSDRGLNTEAFF. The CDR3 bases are TGTGCCAGCAGTGATAGAGGGTTGAACACTGAAGCTTTCTTT.

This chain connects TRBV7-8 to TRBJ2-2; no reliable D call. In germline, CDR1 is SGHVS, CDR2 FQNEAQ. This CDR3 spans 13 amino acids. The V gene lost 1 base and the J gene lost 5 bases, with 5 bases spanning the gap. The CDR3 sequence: CASSLEPTGELFF. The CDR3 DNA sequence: TGTGCCAGCAGCTTAGAACCTACCGGGGAGCTGTTTTTT. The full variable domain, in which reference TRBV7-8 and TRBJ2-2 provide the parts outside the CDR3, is GAGVSQSPRYKVAKRGQDVALRCDPISGHVSLFWYQQALGQGPEFLTYFQNEAQLDKSGLPSDRFFAERPEGSVSTLKIQRTQQEDSAVYLCASSLEPTGELFFGEGSRLTVL.

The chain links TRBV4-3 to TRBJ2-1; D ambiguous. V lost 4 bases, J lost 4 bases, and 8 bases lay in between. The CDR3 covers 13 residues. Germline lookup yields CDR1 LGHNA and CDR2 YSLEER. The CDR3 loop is CASSPGVYNEQFF. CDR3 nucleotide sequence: TGCGCCAGCAGCCCCGGAGTGTACAATGAGCAGTTCTTC.

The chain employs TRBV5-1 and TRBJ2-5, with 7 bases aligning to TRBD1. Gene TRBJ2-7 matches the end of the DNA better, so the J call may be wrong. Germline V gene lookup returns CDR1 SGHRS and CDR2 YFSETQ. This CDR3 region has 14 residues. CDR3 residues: CASLTGQLTYEQYF. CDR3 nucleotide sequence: TGCGCCAGCTTGACGGGACAGCTAACCTACGAGCAGTACTTC.

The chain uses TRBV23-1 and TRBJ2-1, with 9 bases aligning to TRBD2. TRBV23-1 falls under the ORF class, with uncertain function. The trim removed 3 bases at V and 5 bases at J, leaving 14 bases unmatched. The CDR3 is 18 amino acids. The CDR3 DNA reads TGCGCCAGCAGTCACCTTTTGCGGGAGGGTAACGTAAACAATGAGCAGTTCTTC. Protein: CASSHLLREGNVNNEQFF.

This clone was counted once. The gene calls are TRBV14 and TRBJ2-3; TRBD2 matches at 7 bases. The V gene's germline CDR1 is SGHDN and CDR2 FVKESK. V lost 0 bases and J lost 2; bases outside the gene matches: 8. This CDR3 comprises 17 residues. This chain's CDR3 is CASSQDPIGTTTDTQYF. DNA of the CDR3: TGTGCCAGCAGCCAAGATCCGATCGGGACTACCACAGATACGCAGTATTTT.

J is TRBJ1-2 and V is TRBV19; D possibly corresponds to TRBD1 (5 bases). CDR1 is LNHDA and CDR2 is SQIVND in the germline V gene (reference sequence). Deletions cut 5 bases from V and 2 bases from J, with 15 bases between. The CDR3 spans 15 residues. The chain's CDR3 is CASSFSVRANYGYTF. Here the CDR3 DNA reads TGTGCCAGTAGTTTCTCGGTCAGGGCGAACTATGGCTACACCTTC.

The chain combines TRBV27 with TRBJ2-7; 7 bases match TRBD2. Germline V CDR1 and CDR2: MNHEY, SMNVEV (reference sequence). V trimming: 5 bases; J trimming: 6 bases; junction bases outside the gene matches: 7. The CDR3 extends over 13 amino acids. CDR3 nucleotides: TGTGCCAGCAGTCCGAGACTAGCTACCGAGCAGTACTTC. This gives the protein CASSPRLATEQYF.